This paragraph reports one TCR beta chain. This sample is part of a study of blood T cell repertoires in COVID-19. Background on the study: Material from acute and convalescent COVID-19 was sourced from the United States, Italy and Spain. From T cells, B-cell-depleted T cells, or PBMCs came the material, which was cDNA or gDNA.

The V segment lost 4 bases and the J segment 0 bases; nucleotides outside the gene matches: 1. The CDR3 spans 16 residues. Germline-derived CDR1 and CDR2 are MNHNS and SASEGT. Per the original methods: From reference gene primer amplification, estimates of nucleated cell counts were derived. The method was immunoSEQ multiplex PCR; TCRdb's version includes in-frame clones alone and lacks a portion of them. V and J calls and clone size are those listed in that table; D and trimming were worked out from the DNA. The sample has hundreds of thousands of clones, about 85% seen once; the top ten hold 15% to 20%.

This TCR came from an elderly woman with active or convalescent COVID-19. The genes are TRBV6-1 and TRBJ2-6; 9 positions match TRBD1. The material sequenced was peripheral blood. CDR3 nucleotides: TGTGCCAGCAGTGGACAGGGGGTCTCTGGGGCCAACGTCCTGACTTTC. It is translated as CASSGQGVSGANVLTF.